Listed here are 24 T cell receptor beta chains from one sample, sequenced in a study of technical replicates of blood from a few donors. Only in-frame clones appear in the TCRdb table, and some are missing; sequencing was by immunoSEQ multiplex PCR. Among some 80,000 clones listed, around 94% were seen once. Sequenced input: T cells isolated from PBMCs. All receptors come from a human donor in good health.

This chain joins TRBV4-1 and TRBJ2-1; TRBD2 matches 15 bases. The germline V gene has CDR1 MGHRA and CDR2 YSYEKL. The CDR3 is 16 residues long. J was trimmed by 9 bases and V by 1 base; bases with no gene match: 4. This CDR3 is CASSQGTSGRAREQFF. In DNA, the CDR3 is TGCGCCAGCAGCCAAGGGACTAGCGGGAGGGCCCGTGAGCAGTTCTTC.

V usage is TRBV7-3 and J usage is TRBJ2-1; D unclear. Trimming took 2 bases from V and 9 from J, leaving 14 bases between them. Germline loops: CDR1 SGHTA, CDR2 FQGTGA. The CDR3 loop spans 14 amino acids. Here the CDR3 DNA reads TGTGCCAGCAGCTTAGGTACACCGAACCCTGAGCAGTTCTTC. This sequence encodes CASSLGTPNPEQFF.

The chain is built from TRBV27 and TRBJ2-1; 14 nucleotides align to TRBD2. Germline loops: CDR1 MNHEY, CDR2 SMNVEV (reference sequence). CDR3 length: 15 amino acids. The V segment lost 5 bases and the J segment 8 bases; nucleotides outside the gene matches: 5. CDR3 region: CASSPGLAGVHEQFF. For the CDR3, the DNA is TGTGCCAGCAGTCCGGGACTAGCGGGAGTCCATGAGCAGTTCTTC.

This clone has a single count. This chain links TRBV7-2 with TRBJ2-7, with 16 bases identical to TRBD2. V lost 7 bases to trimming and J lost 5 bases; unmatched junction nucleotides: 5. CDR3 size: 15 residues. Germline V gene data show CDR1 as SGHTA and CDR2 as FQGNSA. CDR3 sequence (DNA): TGTGCCAGCAAAGGGACTAGCGGGAGGGTTGACGAGCAGTACTTC. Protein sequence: CASKGTSGRVDEQYF.

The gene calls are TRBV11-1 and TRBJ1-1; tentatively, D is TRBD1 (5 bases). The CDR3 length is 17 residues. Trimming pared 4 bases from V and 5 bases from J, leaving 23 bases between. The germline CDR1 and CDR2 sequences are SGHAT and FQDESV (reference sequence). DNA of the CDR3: TGTGCCAGCAGCTGGAGGGGCCGGGGATTTTTTTTTACTGAAGCTTTCTTT. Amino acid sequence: CASSWRGRGFFFTEAFF. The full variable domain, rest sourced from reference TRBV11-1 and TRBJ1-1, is EAEVAQSPRYKITEKSQAVAFWCDPISGHATLYWYRQILGQGPELLVQFQDESVVDDSQLPKDRFSAERLKGVDSTLKIQPAELGDSAMYLCASSWRGRGFFFTEAFFGQGTRLTVV.

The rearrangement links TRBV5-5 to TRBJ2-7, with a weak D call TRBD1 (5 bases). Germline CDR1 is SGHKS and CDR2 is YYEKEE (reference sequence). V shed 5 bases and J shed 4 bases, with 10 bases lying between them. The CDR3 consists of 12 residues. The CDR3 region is CASSFQGYEQYF. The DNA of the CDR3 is TGTGCCAGCAGTTTTCAGGGATACGAGCAGTACTTC.

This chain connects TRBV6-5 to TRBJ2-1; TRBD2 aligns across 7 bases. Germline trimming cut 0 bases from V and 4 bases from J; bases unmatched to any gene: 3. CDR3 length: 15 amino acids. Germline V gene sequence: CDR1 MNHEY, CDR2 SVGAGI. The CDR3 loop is CASSYSGTNYNEQFF. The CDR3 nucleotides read TGTGCCAGCAGTTACTCCGGGACTAATTACAATGAGCAGTTCTTC.

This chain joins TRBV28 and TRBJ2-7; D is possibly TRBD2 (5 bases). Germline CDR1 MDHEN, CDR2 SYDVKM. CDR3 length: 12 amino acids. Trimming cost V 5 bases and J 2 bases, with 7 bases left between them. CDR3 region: CASSASTYEQYF. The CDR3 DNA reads TGTGCCAGCAGTGCTAGCACCTACGAGCAGTACTTC.

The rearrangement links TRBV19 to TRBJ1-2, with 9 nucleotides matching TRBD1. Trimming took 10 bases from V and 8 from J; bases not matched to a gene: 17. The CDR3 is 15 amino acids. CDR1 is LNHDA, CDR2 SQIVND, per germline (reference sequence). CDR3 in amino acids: CATENPTGGGVGYTF. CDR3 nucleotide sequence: TGTGCCACCGAAAACCCAACAGGGGGCGGGGTGGGCTACACCTTC.

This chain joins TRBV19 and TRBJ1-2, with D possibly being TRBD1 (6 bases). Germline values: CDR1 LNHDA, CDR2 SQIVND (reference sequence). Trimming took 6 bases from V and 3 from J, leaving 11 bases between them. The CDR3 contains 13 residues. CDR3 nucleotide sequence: TGTGCCAGTAGCCTCGGACAGTACTATGGCTACACCTTC. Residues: CASSLGQYYGYTF.

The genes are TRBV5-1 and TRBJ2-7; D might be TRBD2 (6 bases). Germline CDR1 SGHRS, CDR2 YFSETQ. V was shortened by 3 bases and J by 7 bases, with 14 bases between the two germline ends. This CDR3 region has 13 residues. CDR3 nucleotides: TGCGCCAGCAGCTACGGGAGAGCTGGTGAGCAGTACTTC. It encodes CASSYGRAGEQYF.

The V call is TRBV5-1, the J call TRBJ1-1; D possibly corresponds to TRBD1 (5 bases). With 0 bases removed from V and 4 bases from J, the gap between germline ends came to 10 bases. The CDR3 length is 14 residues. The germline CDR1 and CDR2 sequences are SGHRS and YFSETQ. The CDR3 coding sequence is TGCGCCAGCAGCTTGGCAGGGAGGGGCACTGAAGCTTTCTTT. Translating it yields CASSLAGRGTEAFF.

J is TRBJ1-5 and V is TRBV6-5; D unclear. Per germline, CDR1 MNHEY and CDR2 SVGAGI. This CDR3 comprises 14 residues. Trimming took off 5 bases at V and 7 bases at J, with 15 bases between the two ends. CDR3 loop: CASSETGAGQPQHF. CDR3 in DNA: TGTGCCAGCAGTGAAACGGGCGCGGGGCAGCCCCAGCATTTT.

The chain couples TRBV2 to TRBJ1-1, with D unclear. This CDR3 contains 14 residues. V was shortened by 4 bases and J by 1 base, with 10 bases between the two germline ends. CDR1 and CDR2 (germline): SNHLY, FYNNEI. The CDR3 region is CASSVGQSNTEAFF. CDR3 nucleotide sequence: TGTGCCAGCAGTGTCGGTCAATCGAACACTGAAGCTTTCTTT.

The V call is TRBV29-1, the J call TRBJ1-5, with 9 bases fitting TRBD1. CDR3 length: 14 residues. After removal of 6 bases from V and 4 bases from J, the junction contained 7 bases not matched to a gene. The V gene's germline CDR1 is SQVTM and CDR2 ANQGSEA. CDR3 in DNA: TGCAGCGTCGGGACAGGGAATCGGAATCAGCCCCAGCATTTT. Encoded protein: CSVGTGNRNQPQHF.

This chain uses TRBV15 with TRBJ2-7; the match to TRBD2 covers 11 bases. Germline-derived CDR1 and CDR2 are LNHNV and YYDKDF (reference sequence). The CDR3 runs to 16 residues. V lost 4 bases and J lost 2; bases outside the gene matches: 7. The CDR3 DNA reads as TGTGCCACCAGCAAACCGGGACTAGCGGACACCTACGAGCAGTACTTC. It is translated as CATSKPGLADTYEQYF.

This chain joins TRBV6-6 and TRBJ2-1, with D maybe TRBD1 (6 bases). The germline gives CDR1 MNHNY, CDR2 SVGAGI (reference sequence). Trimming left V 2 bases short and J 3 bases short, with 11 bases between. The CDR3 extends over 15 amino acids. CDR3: CASSYETGVYNEQFF. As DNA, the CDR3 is TGTGCCAGCAGTTACGAGACAGGAGTCTACAATGAGCAGTTCTTC.

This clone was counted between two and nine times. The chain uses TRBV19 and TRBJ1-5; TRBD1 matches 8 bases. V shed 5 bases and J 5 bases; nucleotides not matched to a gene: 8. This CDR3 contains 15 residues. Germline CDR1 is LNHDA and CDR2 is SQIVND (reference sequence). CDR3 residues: CASSEDRVKDQPQHF. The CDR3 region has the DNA TGTGCCAGTAGTGAGGACAGGGTCAAGGATCAGCCCCAGCATTTT.

The CDR3 sequence: CASSWVRGTHEQYF. CDR3 coding DNA: TGTGCCAGCAGTTGGGTCAGGGGGACCCACGAGCAGTACTTC. The chain carries TRBV28 and TRBJ2-7; TRBD1 aligns across 7 bases. The CDR3 covers 14 residues. The V gene end was trimmed by 4 bases and the J gene end by 5 bases; junction bases not matched to a gene: 8. Germline V gene data show CDR1 as MDHEN and CDR2 as SYDVKM.

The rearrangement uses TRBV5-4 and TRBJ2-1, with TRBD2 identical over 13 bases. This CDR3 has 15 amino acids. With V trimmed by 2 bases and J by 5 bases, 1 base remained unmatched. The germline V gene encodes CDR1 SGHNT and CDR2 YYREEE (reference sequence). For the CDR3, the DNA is TGTGCCAGCAGCTTACTAGCGGGAGGGCACAATGAGCAGTTCTTC. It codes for CASSLLAGGHNEQFF.

The CDR3 is CAWMETVNGYTF. DNA of the CDR3: TGTGCCTGGATGGAGACAGTGAATGGCTACACCTTC. J is TRBJ1-2 and V is TRBV30, with TRBD1 as a possible D gene (5 bases). Trimming shortened V by 4 bases and J by 6 bases, and 12 bases separated the two germline ends. There are 12 residues in the CDR3. CDR1 GTSNPN and CDR2 SVGIG come from the germline V gene (reference sequence).

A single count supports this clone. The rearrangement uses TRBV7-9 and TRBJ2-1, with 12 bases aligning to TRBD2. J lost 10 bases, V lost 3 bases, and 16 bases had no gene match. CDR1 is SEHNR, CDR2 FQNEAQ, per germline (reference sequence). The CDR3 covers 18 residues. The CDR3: CASSLAGGKTSGRREQFF. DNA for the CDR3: TGTGCCAGCAGCTTGGCAGGGGGTAAGACTAGCGGGAGAAGGGAGCAGTTCTTC.

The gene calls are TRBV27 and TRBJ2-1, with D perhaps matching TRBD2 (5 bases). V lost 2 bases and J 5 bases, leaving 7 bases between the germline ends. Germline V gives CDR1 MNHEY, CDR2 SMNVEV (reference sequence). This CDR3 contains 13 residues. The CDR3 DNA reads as TGTGCCAGCAGTTTAGGACTTAACAATGAGCAGTTCTTC. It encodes CASSLGLNNEQFF.

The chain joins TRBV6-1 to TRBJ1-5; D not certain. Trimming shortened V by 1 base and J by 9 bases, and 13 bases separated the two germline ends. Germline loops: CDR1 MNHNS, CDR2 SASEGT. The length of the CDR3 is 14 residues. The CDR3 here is CASSEVGGWGPQHF. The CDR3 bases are TGTGCCAGCAGTGAAGTGGGAGGGTGGGGGCCCCAGCATTTT.